This TCR beta chain appears in the sequencing data of a study of T cells after posttransplantation cyclophosphamide (dated by TCRdb to 2016 to 2017). About the study as a whole: Using TRB sequencing, the study followed how the T cell repertoire reconstituted after myeloablative bone marrow transplantation in which posttransplantation cyclophosphamide served as GVHD prophylaxis. Samples from roughly 35 PTCy-treated patients, along with samples from roughly 15 of their related bone marrow donors, underwent antigen receptor sequencing. Because TRA and TRB clonality correlated tightly in roughly nine samples, later TCR analyses were limited to TRB. In 3 patients, TRB sequencing was also performed on up to 3 more blood samples taken 2 to 5.2 years after transplant, and in 4 patients, pretransplant blood was also TRB-sequenced. TRB sequencing was performed on blood from all 35 or so PTCy patients with 1-year posttransplant specimens. Public TRB sequences were checked against a database of over 3,500 sequences associated with responses to pathogens, tumor antigens, self-antigens and alloantigens. The research as a whole found: The TRB repertoires of T cells infiltrating skin or the GI tract showed only limited overlap with the TRB repertoires found in blood. Donor-recipient similarity was low at 1-2 months but increased during the first year, and donor CD8+ memory clones often dominated later blood repertoires. Across the approximately 47 patients, TRB clonality was highly associated with recipient CMV seropositivity and CMV reactivation, and diversity with PTCy was similar to that in the CNI/methotrexate controls.

On the day of marrow donation, related bone marrow donors gave peripheral blood samples. Peripheral blood and bone marrow mononuclear cells were isolated by Ficoll-Hypaque density centrifugation and cryopreserved. CD4+ and CD8+ T cells, including naive and memory subsets, were sorted by FACS on a FACSAria II. Unmatched junction bases come to 2, with V trimmed by 6 bases and J by 7 bases. Based on the germline V gene, the CDR1 and CDR2 sequences are SNHLY and FYNNEI. There are 13 amino acids in the CDR3, from cysteine to phenylalanine inclusive. The retained sequence is limited to the CDR3, 39 bases, with the frame set at the first base. Concerning this clone: Its antigen is not yet known. No much larger clone exists at a distance of one base, and base qualities are not known.

Genomic DNA was the input for TRB sequencing, which was run either with the immunoSEQ assay at survey resolution or with the hsTCRB kit. The study's processing was this. Initial read processing used immunoSEQ software, and repertoire analyses used the LymphoSeq R package. Clonality was computed as 1 minus normalized Shannon entropy; Gini coefficient was also calculated for each TRB dataset. Phenotypes of unsorted samples were inferred by mapping TRB sequences from sorted subsets of the recipient or donor onto the same recipient's unsorted samples. TCRdb limited this immuneACCESS table to in-frame rearrangements with V and J called. A share of clones is missing; checked studies link under half to unresolved V genes, and the rest is unexplained. From that table come the V and J calls and clone size; the DNA was used to work out D and trimming. This sample lists about 3,600 clones; roughly 65% were detected once. Roughly 24% of the sample rests with the top ten.

The TCR originated in a man aged 45-65 years. Material for sequencing was memory CD8+ T cells sorted from blood. The sequence is built from TRBV2 and TRBJ2-4; the central 11 bases match TRBD1. CDR3 region: CASRGTGGNIQYF. The nucleotides read TGTGCCAGCAGGGGGACAGGGGGGAACATTCAGTACTTC.